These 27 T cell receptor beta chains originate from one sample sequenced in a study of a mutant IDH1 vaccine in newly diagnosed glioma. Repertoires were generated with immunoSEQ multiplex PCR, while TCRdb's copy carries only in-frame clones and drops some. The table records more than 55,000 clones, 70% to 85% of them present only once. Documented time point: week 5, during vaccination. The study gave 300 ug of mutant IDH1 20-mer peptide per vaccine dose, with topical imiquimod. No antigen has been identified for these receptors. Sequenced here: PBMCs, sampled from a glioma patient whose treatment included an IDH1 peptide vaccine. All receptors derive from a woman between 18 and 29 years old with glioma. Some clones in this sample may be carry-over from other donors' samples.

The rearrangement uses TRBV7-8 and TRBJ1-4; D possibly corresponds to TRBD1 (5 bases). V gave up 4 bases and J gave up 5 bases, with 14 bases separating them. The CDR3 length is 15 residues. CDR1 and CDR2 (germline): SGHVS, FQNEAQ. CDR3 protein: CASSYRRTANEKLFF. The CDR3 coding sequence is TGTGCCAGCAGCTACAGGCGGACTGCGAATGAAAAACTGTTTTTT.

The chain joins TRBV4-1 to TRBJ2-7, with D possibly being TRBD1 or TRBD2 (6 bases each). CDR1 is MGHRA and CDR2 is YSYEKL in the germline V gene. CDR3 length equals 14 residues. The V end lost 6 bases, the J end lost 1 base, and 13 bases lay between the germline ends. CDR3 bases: TGCGCCAGCAGTTCGACGGGGGCGTCCTACGAGCAGTACTTC. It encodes CASSSTGASYEQYF.

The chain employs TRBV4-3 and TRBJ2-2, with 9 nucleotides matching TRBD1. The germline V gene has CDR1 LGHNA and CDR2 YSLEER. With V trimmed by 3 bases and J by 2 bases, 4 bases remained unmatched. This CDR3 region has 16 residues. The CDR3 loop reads CASSQGQGLNTGELFF. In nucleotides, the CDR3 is TGCGCCAGCAGCCAGGGACAGGGATTAAACACCGGGGAGCTGTTTTTT.

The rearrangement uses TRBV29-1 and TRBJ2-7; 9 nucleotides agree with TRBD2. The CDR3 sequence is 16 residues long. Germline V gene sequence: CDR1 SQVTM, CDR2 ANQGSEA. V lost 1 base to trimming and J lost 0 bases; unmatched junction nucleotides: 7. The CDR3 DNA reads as TGCAGCGTTGAAGGAGGCCTAGCGGGATCCTCCTACGAGCAGTACTTC. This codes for CSVEGGLAGSSYEQYF.

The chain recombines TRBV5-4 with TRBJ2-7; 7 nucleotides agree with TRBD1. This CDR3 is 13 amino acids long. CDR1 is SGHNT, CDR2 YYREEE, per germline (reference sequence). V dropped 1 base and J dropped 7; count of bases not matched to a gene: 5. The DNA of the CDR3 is TGTGCCAGCAGCTTGAGGACAGGTGGAGAGCAGTACTTC. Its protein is CASSLRTGGEQYF.

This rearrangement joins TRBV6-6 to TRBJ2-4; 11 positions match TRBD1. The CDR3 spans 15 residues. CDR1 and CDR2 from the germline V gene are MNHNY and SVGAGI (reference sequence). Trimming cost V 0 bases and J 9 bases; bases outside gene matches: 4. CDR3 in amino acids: CASSYSRGQGVIQYF. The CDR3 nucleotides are TGTGCCAGCAGTTACTCTCGGGGACAGGGGGTCATTCAGTACTTC.

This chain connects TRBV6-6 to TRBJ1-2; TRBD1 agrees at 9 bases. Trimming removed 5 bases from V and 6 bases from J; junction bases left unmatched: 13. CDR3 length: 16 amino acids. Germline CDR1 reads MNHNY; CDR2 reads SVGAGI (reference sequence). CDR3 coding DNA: TGTGCCAGCAGTCCGGGACAGGGTCCGTTAGCGCATGGCTACACCTTC. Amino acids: CASSPGQGPLAHGYTF.

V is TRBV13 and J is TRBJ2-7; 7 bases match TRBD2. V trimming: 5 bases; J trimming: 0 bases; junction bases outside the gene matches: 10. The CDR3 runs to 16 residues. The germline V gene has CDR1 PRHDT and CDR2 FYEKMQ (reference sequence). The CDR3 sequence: CASSPSRAGFSYEQYF. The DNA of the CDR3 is TGTGCCAGCAGCCCATCGAGAGCGGGATTCTCCTACGAGCAGTACTTC. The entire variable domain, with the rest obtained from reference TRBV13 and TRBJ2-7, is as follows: AAGVIQSPRHLIKEKRETATLKCYPIPRHDTVYWYQQGPGQDPQFLISFYEKMQSDKGSIPDRFSAQQFSDYHSELNMSSLELGDSALYFCASSPSRAGFSYEQYFGPGTRLTVT.

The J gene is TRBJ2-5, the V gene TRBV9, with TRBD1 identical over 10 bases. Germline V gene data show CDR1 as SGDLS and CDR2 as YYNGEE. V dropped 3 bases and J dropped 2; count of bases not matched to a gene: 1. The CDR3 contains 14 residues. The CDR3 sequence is CASSEGQGQETQYF. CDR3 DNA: TGTGCCAGCAGCGAGGGACAGGGGCAAGAGACCCAGTACTTC. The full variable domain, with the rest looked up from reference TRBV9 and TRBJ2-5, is DSGVTQTPKHLITATGQRVTLRCSPRSGDLSVYWYQQSLDQGLQFLIQYYNGEERAKGNILERFSAQQFPDLHSELNLSSLELGDSALYFCASSEGQGQETQYFGPGTRLLVL.

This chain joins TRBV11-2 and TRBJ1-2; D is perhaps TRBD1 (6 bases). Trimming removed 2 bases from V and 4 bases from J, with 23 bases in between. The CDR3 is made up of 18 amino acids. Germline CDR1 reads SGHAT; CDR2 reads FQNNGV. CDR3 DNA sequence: TGTGCCAGCAGCTTATGGTTAGCGCCGGACAGACGCACCTATGGCTACACCTTC. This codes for CASSLWLAPDRRTYGYTF.

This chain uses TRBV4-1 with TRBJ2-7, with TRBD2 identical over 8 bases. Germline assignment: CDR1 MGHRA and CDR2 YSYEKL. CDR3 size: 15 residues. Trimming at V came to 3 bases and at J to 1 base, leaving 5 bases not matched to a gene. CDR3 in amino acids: CASSQPGGASYEQYF. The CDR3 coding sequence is TGCGCCAGCAGCCAGCCCGGGGGGGCATCCTACGAGCAGTACTTC.

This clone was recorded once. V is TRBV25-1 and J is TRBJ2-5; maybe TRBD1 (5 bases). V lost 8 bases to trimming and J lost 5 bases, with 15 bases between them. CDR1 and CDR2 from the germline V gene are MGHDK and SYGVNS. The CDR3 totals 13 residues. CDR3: CASQKGYWETQYF. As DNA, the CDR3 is TGTGCCAGCCAGAAGGGGTATTGGGAGACCCAGTACTTC.

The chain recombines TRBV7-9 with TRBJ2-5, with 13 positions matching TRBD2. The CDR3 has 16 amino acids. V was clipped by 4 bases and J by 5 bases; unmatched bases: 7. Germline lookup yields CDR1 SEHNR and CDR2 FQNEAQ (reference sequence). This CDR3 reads CASSSGLAGRGETQYF. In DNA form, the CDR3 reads TGTGCCAGCAGCTCGGGACTAGCGGGACGCGGGGAGACCCAGTACTTC.

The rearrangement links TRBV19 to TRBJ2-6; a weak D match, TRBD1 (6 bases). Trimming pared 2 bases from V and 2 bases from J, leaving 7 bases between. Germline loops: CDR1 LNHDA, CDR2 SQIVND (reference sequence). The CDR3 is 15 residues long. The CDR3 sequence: CASSISGAGANVLTF. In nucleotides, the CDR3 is TGTGCCAGTAGTATATCAGGGGCTGGGGCCAACGTCCTGACTTTC. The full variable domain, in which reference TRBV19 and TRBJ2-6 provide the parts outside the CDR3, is DGGITQSPKYLFRKEGQNVTLSCEQNLNHDAMYWYRQDPGQGLRLIYYSQIVNDFQKGDIAEGYSVSREKKESFPLTVTSAQKNPTAFYLCASSISGAGANVLTFGAGSRLTVL.

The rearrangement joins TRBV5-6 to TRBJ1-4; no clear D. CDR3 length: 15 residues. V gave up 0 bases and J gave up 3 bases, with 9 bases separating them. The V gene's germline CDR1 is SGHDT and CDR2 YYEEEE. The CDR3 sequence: CASSLGRRANEKLFF. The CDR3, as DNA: TGTGCCAGCAGCTTGGGGAGAAGAGCTAATGAAAAACTGTTTTTT.

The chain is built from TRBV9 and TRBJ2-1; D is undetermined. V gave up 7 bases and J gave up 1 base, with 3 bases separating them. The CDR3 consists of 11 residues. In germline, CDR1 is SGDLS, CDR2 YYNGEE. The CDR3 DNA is TGTGCCAGCGGATCCTACAATGAGCAGTTCTTC. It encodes CASGSYNEQFF.

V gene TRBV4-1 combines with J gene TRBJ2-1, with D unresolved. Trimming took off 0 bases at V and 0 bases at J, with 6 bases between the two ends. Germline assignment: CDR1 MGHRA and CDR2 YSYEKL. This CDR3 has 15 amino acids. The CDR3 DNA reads TGCGCCAGCAGCCAAGACCAGAGCTCCTACAATGAGCAGTTCTTC. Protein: CASSQDQSSYNEQFF.

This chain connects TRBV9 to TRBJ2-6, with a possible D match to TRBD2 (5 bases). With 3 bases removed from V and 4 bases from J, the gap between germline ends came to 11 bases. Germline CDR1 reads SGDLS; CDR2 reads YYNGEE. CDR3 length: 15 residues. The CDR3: CASSAGVLGANVLTF. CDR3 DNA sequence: TGTGCCAGCAGCGCCGGGGTCCTAGGGGCCAACGTCCTGACTTTC.

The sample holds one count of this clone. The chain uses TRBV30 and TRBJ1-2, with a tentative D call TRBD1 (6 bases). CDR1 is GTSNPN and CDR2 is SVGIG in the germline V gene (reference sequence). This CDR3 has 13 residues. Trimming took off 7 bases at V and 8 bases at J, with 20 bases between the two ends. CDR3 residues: CASPTPGANGYTF. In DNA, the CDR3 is TGTGCCTCCCCCACGCCGGGGGCGAACGGCTACACCTTC.

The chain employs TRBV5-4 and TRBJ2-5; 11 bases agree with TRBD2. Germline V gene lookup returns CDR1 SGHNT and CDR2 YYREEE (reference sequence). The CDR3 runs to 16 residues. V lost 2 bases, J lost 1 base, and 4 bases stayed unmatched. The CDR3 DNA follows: TGTGCCAGCAGCTTCACGACTAGCGGGGCCCAAGAGACCCAGTACTTC. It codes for CASSFTTSGAQETQYF.

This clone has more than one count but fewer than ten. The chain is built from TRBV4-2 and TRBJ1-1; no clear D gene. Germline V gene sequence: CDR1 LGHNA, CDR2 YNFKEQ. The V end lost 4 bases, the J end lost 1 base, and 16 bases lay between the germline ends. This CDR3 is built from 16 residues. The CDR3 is CASSRDGERRNTEAFF. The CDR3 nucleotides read TGTGCCAGCAGCCGGGATGGGGAAAGAAGGAACACTGAAGCTTTCTTT.

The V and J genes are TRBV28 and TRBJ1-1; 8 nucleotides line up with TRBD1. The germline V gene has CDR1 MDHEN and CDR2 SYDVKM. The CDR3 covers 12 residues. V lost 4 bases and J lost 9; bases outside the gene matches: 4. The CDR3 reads CASSSGQAKAFF. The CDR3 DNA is TGTGCCAGCAGTTCGGGACAGGCTAAAGCTTTCTTT.

DNA for the CDR3: TGCGCCAGCAGCTTGGCGAGGGTAGCGGGAGGGATAAGCTACGAGCAGTACTTC. Protein: CASSLARVAGGISYEQYF. The chain combines TRBV5-1 with TRBJ2-7; 11 nucleotides align to TRBD2. Looked up from germline, CDR1 is SGHRS and CDR2 is YFSETQ. The trim removed 0 bases at V and 3 bases at J, leaving 11 bases unmatched. This CDR3 has 18 residues.

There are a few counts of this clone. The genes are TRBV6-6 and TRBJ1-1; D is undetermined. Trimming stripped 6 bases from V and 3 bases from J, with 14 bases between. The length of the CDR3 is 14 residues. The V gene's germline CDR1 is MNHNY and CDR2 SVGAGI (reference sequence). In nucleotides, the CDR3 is TGTGCCAGCAGGAAGACCCTTAGGGACACTGAAGCTTTCTTT. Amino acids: CASRKTLRDTEAFF.

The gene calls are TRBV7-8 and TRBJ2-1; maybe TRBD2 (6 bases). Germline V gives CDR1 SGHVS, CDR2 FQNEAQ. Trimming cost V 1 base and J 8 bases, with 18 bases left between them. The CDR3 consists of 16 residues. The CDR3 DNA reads TGTGCCAGCAGCTTAGAGTTAGCGGACCTAGCCGATGAGCAGTTCTTC. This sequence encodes CASSLELADLADEQFF.

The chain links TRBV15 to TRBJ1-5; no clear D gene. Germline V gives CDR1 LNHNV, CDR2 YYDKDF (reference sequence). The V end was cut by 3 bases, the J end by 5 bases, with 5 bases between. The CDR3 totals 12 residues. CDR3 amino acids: CATSRVDQPQHF. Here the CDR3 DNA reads TGTGCCACCAGCAGGGTCGATCAGCCCCAGCATTTT. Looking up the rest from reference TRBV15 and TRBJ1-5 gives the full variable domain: DAMVIQNPRYQVTQFGKPVTLSCSQTLNHNVMYWYQQKSSQAPKLLFHYYDKDFNNEADTPDNFQSRRPNTSFCFLDIRSPGLGDTAMYLCATSRVDQPQHFGDGTRLSIL.

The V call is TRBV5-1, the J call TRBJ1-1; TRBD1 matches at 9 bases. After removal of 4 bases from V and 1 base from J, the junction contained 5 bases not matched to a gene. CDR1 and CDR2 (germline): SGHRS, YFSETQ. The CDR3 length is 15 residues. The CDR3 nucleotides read TGCGCCAGCAGCCCGGGACAGGGTTCGAACACTGAAGCTTTCTTT. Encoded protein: CASSPGQGSNTEAFF.